These T cell receptor beta chains were read from a single sample in a study of T-cell reconstitution after alpha-beta-depleted transplantation in children. TCRdb re-derived calls from the PCR reads in MiXCR, one entry per CDR3 protein. This table holds 90,000 to 100,000 distinct CDR3 sequences, more than 20% found once. The material was PBMCs, obtained before TCRalphabeta/CD19-depleted stem cell transplant. These TCRs come from a boy aged 2 to 10 with acute lymphoblastic leukemia, due to receive a stem cell transplant. CDR3s leave out the opening cysteine and the closing phenylalanine or tryptophan.

V: TRBV6-5
CDR3: ASSYWSGEMDEQY

V: TRBV7-2
CDR3: ASSLVQGEAF

V: TRBV27
CDR3: ASSFGGALYNEQF

V: TRBV20-1
CDR3: SGTSGGMRETQY

V: TRBV7-2
CDR3: ASSQRAPNTGELF

V: TRBV7-9
CDR3: ASSKKREQGNEQF

V: TRBV29-1
CDR3: SGAVLGDTQY

V: TRBV9
CDR3: ASSVSRRDNEQF

V: TRBV6-2/TRBV6-3
CDR3: ASSRSPYYEQY

V: TRBV5-6
CDR3: ASSYENRQETQY

V: TRBV7-2
CDR3: ASSSRDEKPYEQY

V: TRBV6-2/TRBV6-3
CDR3: ASSLSGSSYNEQF

V: TRBV20-1
CDR3: SANVEVSKKLF

V: TRBV20-1
CDR3: SLGGDRETQY

V: TRBV9
CDR3: ASSVEAGATDTQY

V: TRBV28
CDR3: ASRALYNEQF

V: TRBV21-1
CDR3: ASRLTSGYGNEQF

V: TRBV20-1
CDR3: SAFRREQETQY

V: TRBV29-1
CDR3: SVGAYSNTGELF

V: TRBV10-3
CDR3: AISESASGGFRTQY

V: TRBV7-2
CDR3: ASSLLLTEKLF

V: TRBV6-1
CDR3: ASCRDRDNEQF

V: TRBV6-1
CDR3: ASSRAVFAGETQY

V: TRBV11-2
CDR3: ASSPRRAAGADTQY

V: TRBV2
CDR3: ASSEGGSGGSKNIQY

V: TRBV4-3
CDR3: ASSQDTNGYGYT

V: TRBV5-1
CDR3: ASSWIGTSLAFLADTQY

V: TRBV11-3
CDR3: ASSFQTSGGAGSYEQY

V: TRBV3-1
CDR3: ASSQGAGTSNTEAF

V: TRBV29-1
CDR3: SVAAGVPLNTEAF

V: TRBV12-3/TRBV12-4
CDR3: ASSLARGTGAGELF

V: TRBV18
CDR3: ASSREVVGYEQY

V: TRBV20-1
CDR3: SAFRGGDEQY

V: TRBV12-3/TRBV12-4
CDR3: ASSLRRIQETQY

V: TRBV12-3/TRBV12-4
CDR3: ASSLDRRGVEPLH

V: TRBV5-1
CDR3: ASSSPGTGGTGELF

V: TRBV5-1
CDR3: ASSLRSSGNIQETQY

V: TRBV20-1
CDR3: SAQTSPGELF

V: TRBV6-5
CDR3: ASSFLRLARDNEQF

V: TRBV12-3/TRBV12-4
CDR3: ASSLQHTGELF

V: TRBV29-1
CDR3: SVVLVSYNEQF

V: TRBV7-9
CDR3: ASSSPLAETYEQY

V: TRBV20-1
CDR3: SAAPIEVKLAKNIQY

V: TRBV2
CDR3: ASTWDGRSGANVLT

V: TRBV7-6
CDR3: ASSPLDRAHEQY